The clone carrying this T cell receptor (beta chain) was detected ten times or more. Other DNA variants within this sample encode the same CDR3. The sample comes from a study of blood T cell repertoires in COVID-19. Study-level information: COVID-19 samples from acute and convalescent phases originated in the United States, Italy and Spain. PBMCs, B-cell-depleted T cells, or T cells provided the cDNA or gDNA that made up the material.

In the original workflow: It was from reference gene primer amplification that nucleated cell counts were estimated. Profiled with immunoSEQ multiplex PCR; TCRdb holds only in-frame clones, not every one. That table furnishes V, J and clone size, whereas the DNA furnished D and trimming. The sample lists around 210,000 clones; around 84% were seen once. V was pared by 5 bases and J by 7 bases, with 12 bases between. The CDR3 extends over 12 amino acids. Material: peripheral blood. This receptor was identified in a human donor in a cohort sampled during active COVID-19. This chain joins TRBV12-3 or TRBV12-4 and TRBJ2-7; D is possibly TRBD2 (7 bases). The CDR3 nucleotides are TGTGCCAGCAGTAGGGGGGGTCGGGAGCAGTACTTC. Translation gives CASSRGGREQYF.